This entry describes one T cell receptor beta chain. This sample is drawn from a study of shared clonotypes between healthy human individuals. The CDR3 runs to 16 residues. Trimming removed 6 bases from V and 8 bases from J, with 23 bases in between. Germline CDR1 and CDR2: MDHEN and SYDVKM. Sequenced by immunoSEQ multiplex PCR; TCRdb stores in-frame clones only, minus some. Of about 1.1 million clones in the sample, approximately 80% were seen once. The rearrangement links TRBV28 to TRBJ1-3; tentative D call: TRBD1 (5 bases). Sequencing input: memory CD4+ T cells from PBMCs. The subset is: CD45RA-negative fraction. The TCR sequence derives from a man in his late teens or twenties in good health. Some clones in this sample may be carry-over from other donors' samples. CDR3 loop: CASRAQSGGRGDTIYF. In DNA, the CDR3 is TGTGCCAGCAGGGCCCAATCTGGAGGCCGGGGGGACACCATATATTTT. Full variable domain (rest looked up from reference TRBV28 and TRBJ1-3): DVKVTQSSRYLVKRTGEKVFLECVQDMDHENMFWYRQDPGLGLRLIYFSYDVKMKEKGDIPEGYSVSREKKERFSLILESASTNQTSMYLCASRAQSGGRGDTIYFGEGSWLTVV.